This is a list of T cell receptor beta chains from one sample in a study of T cell repertoires in cytomegalovirus infection. TCRdb reanalysed the reads using MiXCR and keeps one entry per CDR3 protein. The top ten clones hold about 13% of a sample with around 490,000 distinct CDR3 sequences, approximately 25% of them seen once. Sequenced sample: PBMCs. These receptors were collected from a human donor in good health (CMV status not recorded). Some clones in this sample may be carry-over from other donors' samples. The CDR3 runs from the conserved cysteine through the conserved F or W. The order of the fields is V gene, clone size, J gene, D gene, CDR3 protein, CDR3 DNA. A D gene is named only where the DNA matches it firmly. Only part of the rows carry a size: once, few, many, or a class if the clone is expanded.

>TRBV14|few|TRBJ1-1|-
CASSQFLGTEAFF
TGTGCCAGCAGTCAGTTCCTGGGCACTGAAGCTTTCTTT
>TRBV27|few|TRBJ2-5|-
CASSADTQETQYF
TGTGCCAGCAGTGCGGACACCCAAGAGACCCAGTACTTC
>TRBV6-2/TRBV6-3|-|TRBJ2-1|TRBD1
CASRREPGQDYNEQFF
TGTGCCAGCAGACGAGAACCGGGACAGGACTACAATGAGCAGTTCTTC
>TRBV28|-|TRBJ2-1|TRBD2
CASSLLDLAGDNEQFF
TGTGCCAGCAGTTTACTCGACCTAGCGGGAGACAATGAGCAGTTCTTC
>TRBV5-6|-|TRBJ1-2|-
CASSLLFRTDEDGYTF
TGTGCCAGCAGCTTGCTGTTTCGGACAGATGAGGATGGCTACACCTTC
>TRBV6-2/TRBV6-3|-|TRBJ2-3|-
CASSRLVGGTDTQYF
TGTGCCAGCAGCCGACTAGTGGGAGGCACAGATACGCAGTATTTT
>TRBV7-3|few|TRBJ2-1|-
CASGSGGYEQFF
TGTGCCAGCGGGAGTGGAGGCTATGAGCAGTTCTTC
>TRBV12-3/TRBV12-4|few|TRBJ1-1|-
CASSPTRHRGEAFF
TGTGCCAGCAGTCCGACGAGGCATCGGGGTGAAGCTTTCTTT
>TRBV12-3/TRBV12-4|few|TRBJ2-1|TRBD2
CASSSSRLAAHYNEQFF
TGTGCCAGCAGTTCCTCCCGGCTAGCGGCACATTACAATGAGCAGTTCTTC
>TRBV27|-|TRBJ2-3|TRBD2
CASSTRTSGRASDTQYF
TGTGCCAGCAGTACCCGGACTAGCGGGAGGGCCTCAGATACGCAGTATTTT
>TRBV7-2|many|TRBJ2-2|-
CASSSGFTGELFF
TGTGCCAGCAGCTCAGGGTTCACCGGGGAGCTGTTTTTT
>TRBV7-9|many|TRBJ2-7|-
CASSLAQREKDF
TGTGCCAGCAGCTTAGCGCAGAGGGAGAAGGACTTC
>TRBV19|few|TRBJ2-1|TRBD2
CASSIEGGPSFVHEQFF
TGTGCCAGTAGTATAGAGGGAGGGCCGAGCTTTGTCCATGAGCAGTTCTTC
>TRBV20-1|-|TRBJ2-1|TRBD2
CSAGPSGRGHEQFF
TGCAGTGCTGGTCCTAGCGGGAGGGGTCATGAGCAGTTCTTC
>TRBV4-2|-|TRBJ2-5|TRBD2
CASSQRLAIREETQYF
TGTGCCAGCAGCCAAAGACTAGCTATTCGGGAAGAGACCCAGTACTTC
>TRBV6-2/TRBV6-3|-|TRBJ1-1|-
CASRFAPGTPNTEAFF
TGTGCCAGCAGATTCGCCCCGGGGACACCGAACACTGAAGCTTTCTTT
>TRBV7-3|-|TRBJ2-5|-
CASSLTPSRETQYF
TGTGCCAGCAGCTTAACCCCCTCCAGAGAGACCCAGTACTTC
>TRBV12-3/TRBV12-4|few|TRBJ2-6|-
CATQSRLSGANVLTF
TGTGCCACCCAAAGTCGGTTATCTGGGGCCAACGTCCTGACTTTC
>TRBV7-2|-|TRBJ2-3|-
CASSIPPLITDTQYF
TGTGCCAGCAGCATCCCCCCCCTAATCACAGATACGCAGTATTTT
>TRBV4-1|-|TRBJ2-5|-
CASSQEISGLQETQYF
TGCGCCAGCAGCCAAGAGATTAGCGGCCTACAAGAGACCCAGTACTTC
>TRBV6-2/TRBV6-3|few|TRBJ2-1|TRBD2
CASTPSLGLAGENEQFF
TGTGCCAGCACCCCGTCCCTGGGACTAGCGGGAGAGAATGAGCAGTTCTTC
>TRBV18|few|TRBJ1-5|-
CASSVGRDQPQHF
TGTGCCAGCTCAGTCGGGAGGGATCAGCCCCAGCATTTT
>TRBV7-9|many|TRBJ2-1|TRBD2
CASSLRTSGRLEQFF
TGTGCCAGCAGCCTTCGGACTAGCGGGAGGTTGGAGCAGTTCTTC
>TRBV7-9|few|TRBJ2-3|-
CASSMARGRGTDTQYF
TGTGCCAGCAGCATGGCCCGGGGGCGAGGCACAGATACGCAGTATTTT
>TRBV7-2|-|TRBJ2-1|TRBD1
CASSPGQRHNEQFF
TGTGCCAGCAGCCCGGGACAGCGCCACAATGAGCAGTTCTTC
>TRBV7-4|-|TRBJ1-2|-
CASSSWTDKYGWTF
TGTGCCAGCAGCTCCTGGACAGACAAATATGGCTGGACCTTC
>TRBV6-5|-|TRBJ1-4|TRBD1
CASSYRRGGANEKLFF
TGTGCCAGCAGTTACCGCAGGGGGGGAGCTAATGAAAAACTGTTTTTT
>TRBV7-9|many|TRBJ2-2|TRBD2
CASSSGLGFTGELFF
TGTGCCAGCAGTTCGGGACTAGGGTTCACCGGGGAGCTGTTTTTT
>TRBV7-3|-|TRBJ2-1|TRBD1
CASSLYRGKDEQFF
TGTGCCAGCAGCCTCTACAGGGGGAAGGATGAGCAGTTCTTC
>TRBV28|-|TRBJ2-7|-
CASTARGVGYEQYF
TGTGCCAGCACTGCGAGGGGGGTAGGCTACGAGCAGTACTTC
>TRBV19|few|TRBJ1-1|-
CASSINSGWNTEAFF
TGTGCCAGTAGTATTAATTCAGGGTGGAACACTGAAGCTTTCTTT
>TRBV7-2|many|TRBJ2-1|TRBD2
CASSLRAGGIYNEQFF
TGTGCCAGCAGCCTAAGAGCGGGAGGGATATACAATGAGCAGTTCTTC
>TRBV24-1|-|TRBJ1-2|-
CATFSDARGYTF
TGTGCCACCTTTTCGGATGCCCGGGGCTACACCTTC
>TRBV14|-|TRBJ2-1|-
CASSQGDRAYNEQFF
TGTGCCAGCAGCCAAGGGGACCGAGCCTACAATGAGCAGTTCTTC
>TRBV7-6|many|TRBJ2-1|TRBD1
CASSSGTGYNEQFF
TGTGCCAGCAGCTCCGGGACAGGTTACAATGAGCAGTTCTTC
>TRBV29-1|-|TRBJ2-5|-
CSVATGSGETQYF
TGCAGCGTCGCCACGGGCTCCGGGGAGACCCAGTACTTC
>TRBV20-1|few|TRBJ2-2|-
CSARDALISGELFF
TGCAGTGCTAGAGATGCCCTGATCTCCGGGGAGCTGTTTTTT